Reported below is one TCR beta chain. TCRdb keeps only in-frame clones here, not all; method: immunoSEQ multiplex PCR. Counted here are almost 400,000 clones, 85% to 90% occurring once; the ten biggest clones make up 0.97%. The CDR3 runs to 15 residues. Unmatched junction bases numbered 9, after V lost 6 bases and J lost 3 bases. Germline CDR1 SNHLY, CDR2 FYNNEI. This entry is derived from a study of blood T cell repertoires in COVID-19. The overall study: Sites in the United States, Italy and Spain provided acute and convalescent COVID-19 samples.

Sample: PBMCs or T cells enriched from blood (not recorded which). The source of this sequence is a woman aged 25 to 39 with acute COVID-19. This chain connects TRBV2 to TRBJ2-7, with 9 nucleotides matching TRBD1. This chain's CDR3 is CASSLDRGFFYEQYF. The CDR3 bases are TGTGCCAGCAGCTTGGACAGGGGTTTCTTCTACGAGCAGTACTTC.